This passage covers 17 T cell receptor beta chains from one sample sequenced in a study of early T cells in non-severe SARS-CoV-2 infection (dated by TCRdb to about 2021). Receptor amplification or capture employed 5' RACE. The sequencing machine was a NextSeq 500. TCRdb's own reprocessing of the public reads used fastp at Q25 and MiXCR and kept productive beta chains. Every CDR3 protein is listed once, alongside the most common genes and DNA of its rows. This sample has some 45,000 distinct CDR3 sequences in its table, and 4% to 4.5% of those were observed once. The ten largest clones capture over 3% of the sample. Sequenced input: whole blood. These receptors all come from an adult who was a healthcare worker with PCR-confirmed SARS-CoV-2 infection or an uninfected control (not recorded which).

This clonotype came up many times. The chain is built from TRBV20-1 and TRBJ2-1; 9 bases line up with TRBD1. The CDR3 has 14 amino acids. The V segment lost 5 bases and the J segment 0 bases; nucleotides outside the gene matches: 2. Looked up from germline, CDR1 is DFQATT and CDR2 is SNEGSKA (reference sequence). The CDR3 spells CSARDRVSYNEQFF. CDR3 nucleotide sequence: TGCAGTGCTCGGGACAGGGTCTCCTACAATGAGCAGTTCTTC.

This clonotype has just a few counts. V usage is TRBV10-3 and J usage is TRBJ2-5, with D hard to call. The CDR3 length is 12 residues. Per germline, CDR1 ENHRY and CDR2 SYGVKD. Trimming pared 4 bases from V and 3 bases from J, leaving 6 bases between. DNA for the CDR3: TGTGCCATCAGTGGCAGCGAAGAGACCCAGTACTTC. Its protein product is CAISGSEETQYF.

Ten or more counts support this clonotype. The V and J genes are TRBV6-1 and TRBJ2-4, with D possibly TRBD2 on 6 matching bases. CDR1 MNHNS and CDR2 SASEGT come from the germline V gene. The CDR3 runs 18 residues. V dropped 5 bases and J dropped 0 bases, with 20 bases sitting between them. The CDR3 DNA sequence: TGTGCCAGCAGTACTACTAGCTTAGGAGGGCGAGCCAAAAACATTCAGTACTTC. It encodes CASSTTSLGGRAKNIQYF.

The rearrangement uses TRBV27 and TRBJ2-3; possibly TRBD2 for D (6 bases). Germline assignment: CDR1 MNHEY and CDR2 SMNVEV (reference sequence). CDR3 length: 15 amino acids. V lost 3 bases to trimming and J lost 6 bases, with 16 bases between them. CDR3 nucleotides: TGTGCCAGCAGTTTCAGGTCGCGGGGTTCCGATACGCAGTATTTT. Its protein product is CASSFRSRGSDTQYF.

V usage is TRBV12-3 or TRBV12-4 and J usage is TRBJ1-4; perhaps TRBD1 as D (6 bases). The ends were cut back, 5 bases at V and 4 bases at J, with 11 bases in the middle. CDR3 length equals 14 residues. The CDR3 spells CASSAPGVNEKLFF. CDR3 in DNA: TGTGCCAGCAGTGCCCCAGGGGTTAATGAAAAACTGTTTTTT.

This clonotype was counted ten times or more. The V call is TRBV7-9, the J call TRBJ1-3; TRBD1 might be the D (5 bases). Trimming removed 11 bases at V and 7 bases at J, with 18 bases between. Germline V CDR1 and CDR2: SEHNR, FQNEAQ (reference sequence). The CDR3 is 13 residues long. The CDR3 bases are TGTGCCTTCTTCCCAGGGATTCAGAACACCATATATTTT. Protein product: CAFFPGIQNTIYF.

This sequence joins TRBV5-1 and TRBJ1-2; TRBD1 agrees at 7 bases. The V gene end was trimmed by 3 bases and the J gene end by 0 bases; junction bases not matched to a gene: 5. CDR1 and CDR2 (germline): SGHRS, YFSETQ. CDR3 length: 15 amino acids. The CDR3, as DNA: TGCGCCAGCAGCTGGGGGACAGCTTCTAACTATGGCTACACCTTC. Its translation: CASSWGTASNYGYTF.

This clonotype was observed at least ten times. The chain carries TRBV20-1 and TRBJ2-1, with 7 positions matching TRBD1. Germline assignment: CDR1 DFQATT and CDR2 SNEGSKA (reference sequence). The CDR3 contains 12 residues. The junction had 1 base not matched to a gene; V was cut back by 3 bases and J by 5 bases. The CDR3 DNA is TGCAGTGCTAGTGGGACAGACAATGAGCAGTTCTTC. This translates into CSASGTDNEQFF.

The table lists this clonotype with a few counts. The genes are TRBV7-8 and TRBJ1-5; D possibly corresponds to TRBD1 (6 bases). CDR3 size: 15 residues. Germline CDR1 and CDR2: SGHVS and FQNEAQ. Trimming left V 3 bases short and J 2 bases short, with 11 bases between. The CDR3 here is CASSFVEGGNQPQHF. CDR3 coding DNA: TGTGCCAGCAGCTTCGTTGAGGGGGGCAATCAGCCCCAGCATTTT.

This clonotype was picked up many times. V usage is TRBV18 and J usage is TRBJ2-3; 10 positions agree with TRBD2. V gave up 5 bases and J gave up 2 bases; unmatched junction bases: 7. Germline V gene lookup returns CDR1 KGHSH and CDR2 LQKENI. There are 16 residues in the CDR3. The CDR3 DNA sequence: TGTGCCAGCTCAGCCGGACTAGCGGAACTCACAGATACGCAGTATTTT. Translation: CASSAGLAELTDTQYF.

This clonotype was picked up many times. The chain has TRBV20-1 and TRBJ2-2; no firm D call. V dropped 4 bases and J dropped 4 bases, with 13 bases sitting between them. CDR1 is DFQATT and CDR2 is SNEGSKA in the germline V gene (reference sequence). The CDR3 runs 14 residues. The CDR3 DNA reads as TGCAGTGCTACCCTAAAGCCCAGCACCGGGGAGCTGTTTTTT. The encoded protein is CSATLKPSTGELFF.

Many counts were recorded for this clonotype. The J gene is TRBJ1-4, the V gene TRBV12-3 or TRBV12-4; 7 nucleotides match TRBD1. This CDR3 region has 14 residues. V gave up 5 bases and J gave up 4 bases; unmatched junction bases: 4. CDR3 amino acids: CASSLDRFNEKLFF. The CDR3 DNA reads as TGTGCCAGCAGTCTGGACAGGTTTAATGAAAAACTGTTTTTT.

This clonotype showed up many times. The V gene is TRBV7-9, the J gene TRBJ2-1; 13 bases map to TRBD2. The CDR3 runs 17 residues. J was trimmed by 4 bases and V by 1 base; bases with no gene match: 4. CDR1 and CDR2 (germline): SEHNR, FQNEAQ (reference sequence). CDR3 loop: CASSLGGTSGAYNEQFF. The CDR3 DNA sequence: TGTGCCAGCAGCTTAGGAGGGACTAGCGGGGCTTACAATGAGCAGTTCTTC. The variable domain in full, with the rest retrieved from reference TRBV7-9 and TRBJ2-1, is DTGVSQNPRHKITKRGQNVTFRCDPISEHNRLYWYRQTLGQGPEFLTYFQNEAQLEKSRLLSDRFSAERPKGSFSTLEIQRTEQGDSAMYLCASSLGGTSGAYNEQFFGPGTRLTVL.

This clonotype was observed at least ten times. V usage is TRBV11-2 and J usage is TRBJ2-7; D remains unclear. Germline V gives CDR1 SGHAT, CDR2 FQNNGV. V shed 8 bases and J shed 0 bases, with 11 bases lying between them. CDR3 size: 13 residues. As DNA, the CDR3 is TGTGCCAGCCTTCCCAGGAGCTCCTACGAGCAGTACTTC. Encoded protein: CASLPRSSYEQYF.

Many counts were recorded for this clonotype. CDR3 DNA: TGTGCCAGCAGCGCCCGGACTAGCGGGTTCCTTCTCACCGGGGAGCTGTTTTTT. It encodes CASSARTSGFLLTGELFF. The rearrangement uses TRBV7-9 and TRBJ2-2, with TRBD2 matching 11 bases. Germline values: CDR1 SEHNR, CDR2 FQNEAQ (reference sequence). The CDR3 runs to 18 residues. The junction had 12 bases not matched to a gene; V was cut back by 5 bases and J by 4 bases. Based on the CDR3 plus reference TRBV7-9 and TRBJ2-2, the full variable domain is DTGVSQNPRHKITKRGQNVTFRCDPISEHNRLYWYRQTLGQGPEFLTYFQNEAQLEKSRLLSDRFSAERPKGSFSTLEIQRTEQGDSAMYLCASSARTSGFLLTGELFFGEGSRLTVL.

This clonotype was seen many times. The CDR3: CSVFRRTGYTF. The CDR3 bases are TGCAGCGTCTTCCGCCGAACGGGCTACACCTTC. The chain combines TRBV29-1 with TRBJ1-2; no clear D gene. V lost 6 bases and J lost 8, with 13 bases in between. The V gene's germline CDR1 is SQVTM and CDR2 ANQGSEA. The CDR3 runs 11 residues. Combining the CDR3 with reference TRBV29-1 and TRBJ1-2 gives the whole variable domain SAVISQKPSRDICQRGTSLTIQCQVDSQVTMMFWYRQQPGQSLTLIATANQGSEATYESGFVIDKFPISRPNLTFSTLTVSNMSPEDSSIYLCSVFRRTGYTFGSGTRLTVV.

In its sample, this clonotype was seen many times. The CDR3 is CASSQTTGPLGQYF. The CDR3, as DNA: TGTGCCAGCAGCCAGACAACAGGGCCCCTTGGGCAGTACTTC. The genes are TRBV11-2 and TRBJ2-7, with D possibly TRBD1 on 6 matching bases. Germline V lookup: CDR1 SGHAT, CDR2 FQNNGV. This CDR3 spans 14 amino acids. V gave up 5 bases and J gave up 9 bases, with 20 bases separating them.